A single sample gave rise to the 30 T cell receptor beta chains below, sequenced in a study of blood T cell repertoires in COVID-19. The repertoire was sequenced with immunoSEQ multiplex PCR; TCRdb's copy has only in-frame clones and lacks some. Counted here are approximately 150,000 clones, around 80% occurring once; the ten biggest clones make up around 5.1%. Sequences were obtained from PBMCs or T cells enriched from blood (not recorded which). The origin of the receptors is a man aged 70 or older who had been exposed to COVID-19.

This chain joins TRBV7-2 and TRBJ2-3; the D is unclear. Germline-derived CDR1 and CDR2 are SGHTA and FQGNSA. V dropped 6 bases and J dropped 1 base, with 11 bases sitting between them. The CDR3 spans 14 residues. The DNA of the CDR3 is TGTGCCAGCAGTTGGTACGGTGGCACAGATACGCAGTATTTT. Its translation is CASSWYGGTDTQYF.

This clone is a singleton in its sample. This sequence joins TRBV7-2 and TRBJ1-5, with TRBD1 matching over 8 bases. The CDR3 has 16 residues. Germline CDR1 and CDR2: SGHTA and FQGNSA. Trimming at V came to 1 base and at J to 5 bases, leaving 7 bases not matched to a gene. The CDR3 nucleotides are TGTGCCAGCAGCTTAGGTATTGACAGGGGAGATCAGCCCCAGCATTTT. Residues: CASSLGIDRGDQPQHF.

This chain uses TRBV5-1 with TRBJ1-1; TRBD1 matches at 9 bases. The germline V gene encodes CDR1 SGHRS and CDR2 YFSETQ. Trimming removed 3 bases from V and 0 bases from J; junction bases left unmatched: 6. The CDR3 loop spans 16 amino acids. The CDR3 nucleotides are TGCGCCAGCAGCTGGGGACAGGGAAACATGAACACTGAAGCTTTCTTT. Its translation is CASSWGQGNMNTEAFF. Drawing the rest from reference TRBV5-1 and TRBJ1-1, the complete variable domain is KAGVTQTPRYLIKTRGQQVTLSCSPISGHRSVSWYQQTPGQGLQFLFEYFSETQRNKGNFPGRFSGRQFSNSRSEMNVSTLELGDSALYLCASSWGQGNMNTEAFFGQGTRLTVV.

This chain joins TRBV29-1 and TRBJ1-3; 9 bases line up with TRBD1. V dropped 1 base and J dropped 2; count of bases not matched to a gene: 3. The CDR3 consists of 15 residues. CDR1 and CDR2 from the germline V gene are SQVTM and ANQGSEA. The CDR3 protein is CSVEVTGGPGNTIYF. Written as DNA, the CDR3 is TGCAGCGTTGAAGTTACAGGGGGCCCTGGAAACACCATATATTTT.

The chain is built from TRBV5-1 and TRBJ2-1; 10 bases match TRBD2. The CDR3 totals 15 residues. Trimming cost V 3 bases and J 0 bases; bases outside gene matches: 0. Germline loops: CDR1 SGHRS, CDR2 YFSETQ. The CDR3 reads CASSSSGSSYNEQFF. The CDR3 nucleotides read TGCGCCAGCAGCTCTAGCGGGAGCTCCTACAATGAGCAGTTCTTC.

This sequence joins TRBV11-3 and TRBJ2-1; 10 bases match TRBD2. With 2 bases clipped from V and 2 bases from J, the junction kept 0 bases outside the gene matches. The germline gives CDR1 SGHNT, CDR2 YENEEA. This CDR3 has 15 residues. The DNA for the CDR3 is TGTGCCAGCAGCTTAACTAGCGGGGCCTACAATGAGCAGTTCTTC. Protein: CASSLTSGAYNEQFF.

The rearrangement uses TRBV29-1 and TRBJ2-5; perhaps TRBD2 as D (5 bases). The CDR3 covers 11 residues. From germline, CDR1 is SQVTM and CDR2 ANQGSEA. V dropped 6 bases and J dropped 4 bases, with 9 bases sitting between them. The CDR3 is CSVGGGETQYF. The CDR3 DNA reads as TGCAGCGTCGGAGGAGGAGAGACCCAGTACTTC.

This clone was found once. The chain is built from TRBV4-3 and TRBJ1-6; D is undetermined. V lost 1 base and J 0 bases, leaving 7 bases between the germline ends. This CDR3 has 16 residues. Germline V gives CDR1 LGHNA, CDR2 YSLEER. As DNA, the CDR3 is TGCGCCAGCAGCCAAGCTCGGAGCTCCTATAATTCACCCCTCCACTTT. Translating gives CASSQARSSYNSPLHF.

This rearrangement joins TRBV11-2 to TRBJ1-2; D might be TRBD1 (6 bases). The CDR3 loop spans 17 amino acids. Germline lookup yields CDR1 SGHAT and CDR2 FQNNGV. Trimming shortened V by 2 bases and J by 1 base, and 17 bases separated the two germline ends. This chain's CDR3 is CASSLPLPGQRNYGYTF. CDR3 sequence (DNA): TGTGCCAGCAGCTTACCCCTACCGGGACAACGTAACTATGGCTACACCTTC.

V and J are TRBV5-6 and TRBJ1-5, with no clear D. The V end was cut by 3 bases, the J end by 2 bases, with 9 bases between. The CDR3 totals 14 residues. CDR1 is SGHDT and CDR2 is YYEEEE in the germline V gene. The CDR3: CASSSRMGNQPQHF. The CDR3 nucleotides read TGTGCCAGCAGCTCGCGGATGGGCAATCAGCCCCAGCATTTT.

This clone has more than one count but fewer than ten. V is TRBV7-2 and J is TRBJ2-1; the match to TRBD1 covers 9 bases. The ends lost 6 bases at V and 7 bases at J; junction bases unmatched: 13. CDR3 length: 16 amino acids. The germline gives CDR1 SGHTA, CDR2 FQGNSA. The CDR3 is CASRAQTGGDGNEQFF. CDR3 nucleotide sequence: TGTGCCAGCAGGGCTCAAACAGGGGGCGACGGAAATGAGCAGTTCTTC.

The chain recombines TRBV28 with TRBJ1-6; D remains ambiguous. In germline, CDR1 is MDHEN, CDR2 SYDVKM. The CDR3 is made up of 13 amino acids. V was pared by 5 bases and J by 4 bases, with 6 bases between. CDR3 protein: CASSSTYNSPLHF. The CDR3 DNA follows: TGTGCCAGCAGTAGTACATATAATTCACCCCTCCACTTT.

The genes are TRBV5-6 and TRBJ1-6; 7 bases are a match to TRBD1. After removal of 4 bases from V and 6 bases from J, the junction contained 7 bases not matched to a gene. In germline, CDR1 is SGHDT, CDR2 YYEEEE. The CDR3 covers 15 residues. The CDR3 reads CASSPKTGLNSPLHF. CDR3 coding DNA: TGTGCCAGCAGCCCCAAGACAGGGCTTAATTCACCCCTCCACTTT.

This clone showed up just a few times. CDR3 residues: CASSGGGDYGYTF. CDR3 nucleotides: TGTGCCAGCAGTGGAGGGGGCGACTATGGCTACACCTTC. The chain joins TRBV6-2 or TRBV6-3 to TRBJ1-2; TRBD1 agrees at 7 bases. CDR1 and CDR2 from the germline V gene are MNHEY and SVGEGT. This CDR3 spans 13 amino acids. After removal of 5 bases from V and 3 bases from J, the junction contained 3 bases not matched to a gene.

The rearrangement uses TRBV4-1 and TRBJ2-7; 12 positions match TRBD2. The ends lost 2 bases at V and 3 bases at J; junction bases unmatched: 5. In germline, CDR1 is MGHRA, CDR2 YSYEKL. The length of the CDR3 is 16 residues. The CDR3 bases are TGCGCCAGCAGCCAACTCCGGACTAGCGGGATCTACGAGCAGTACTTC. The encoded protein is CASSQLRTSGIYEQYF.

The gene calls are TRBV7-3 and TRBJ2-1; 13 positions agree with TRBD2. Germline CDR1 is SGHTA and CDR2 is FQGTGA. V was pared by 5 bases and J by 8 bases, with 6 bases of the junction left unmatched. The CDR3 length is 15 residues. The CDR3: CASSARTSGGHEQFF. The CDR3 DNA reads TGTGCCAGCAGCGCCCGGACTAGCGGGGGTCATGAGCAGTTCTTC.

This clone has only one observation. V usage is TRBV19 and J usage is TRBJ1-5; D gene uncertain. This CDR3 contains 15 residues. The ends were cut back, 5 bases at V and 0 bases at J, with 11 bases in the middle. Germline V lookup: CDR1 LNHDA, CDR2 SQIVND (reference sequence). CDR3 coding DNA: TGTGCCAGTAGTTTTGACACCGATAGCAATCAGCCCCAGCATTTT. Translated, it gives CASSFDTDSNQPQHF.

With respect to this clone: Other DNA variants within this sample encode the same CDR3. V is TRBV4-3 and J is TRBJ1-5; maybe TRBD1 (5 bases). V lost 0 bases to trimming and J lost 7 bases, with 7 bases between them. This CDR3 is built from 13 residues. Germline CDR1 and CDR2: LGHNA and YSLEER. CDR3 residues: CASSQDRGQPQHF. DNA of the CDR3: TGCGCCAGCAGCCAAGATCGGGGGCAGCCCCAGCATTTT.

The genes are TRBV9 and TRBJ2-3, with TRBD1 identical over 10 bases. The ends lost 3 bases at V and 2 bases at J; junction bases unmatched: 15. CDR3 length: 19 amino acids. The germline V gene has CDR1 SGDLS and CDR2 YYNGEE. CDR3 coding DNA: TGTGCCAGCAGCGCGCGAGGACCCGGGACAGGGGCCTCCACAGATACGCAGTATTTT. This translates into CASSARGPGTGASTDTQYF.

CDR3 bases: TGTGCCAGCAGCTTAGTGGTGGGACAGGGGGGCTACGAGCAGTACTTC. Protein sequence: CASSLVVGQGGYEQYF. V usage is TRBV7-8 and J usage is TRBJ2-7, with 11 bases that match TRBD1. V dropped 1 base and J dropped 3; count of bases not matched to a gene: 5. Per germline, CDR1 SGHVS and CDR2 FQNEAQ. CDR3 length equals 16 residues.

The chain joins TRBV6-5 to TRBJ1-1; no reliable D call. The CDR3 is 15 amino acids. The germline V gene has CDR1 MNHEY and CDR2 SVGAGI. V dropped 5 bases and J dropped 4 bases, with 17 bases sitting between them. The CDR3 protein is CASSPYRGSSTEAFF. For the CDR3, the DNA is TGTGCCAGCAGTCCCTATCGGGGATCGAGCACTGAAGCTTTCTTT.

J is TRBJ2-2 and V is TRBV7-9, with D maybe TRBD2 (6 bases). Germline CDR1 SEHNR, CDR2 FQNEAQ (reference sequence). The CDR3 loop spans 15 amino acids. V was clipped by 2 bases and J by 2 bases, with 9 bases between them. CDR3 in DNA: TGTGCCAGCAGCTTATATAGCGGAAACACCGGGGAGCTGTTTTTT. This codes for CASSLYSGNTGELFF.

CDR3: CASSFGSIRGEKLFF. DNA for the CDR3: TGTGCCAGCAGCTTTGGATCCATTAGAGGTGAAAAACTGTTTTTT. The chain combines TRBV5-4 with TRBJ1-4; D not resolved. The germline CDR1 and CDR2 sequences are SGHNT and YYREEE (reference sequence). This CDR3 contains 15 residues. V dropped 2 bases and J dropped 7 bases, with 15 bases sitting between them.

The chain links TRBV30 to TRBJ1-5, with 8 bases identical to TRBD1. CDR1 GTSNPN and CDR2 SVGIG come from the germline V gene (reference sequence). The CDR3 consists of 15 residues. V lost 2 bases and J lost 0; bases outside the gene matches: 3. The CDR3 region is CAWSTGGNSNQPQHF. In nucleotides, the CDR3 is TGTGCCTGGAGTACAGGGGGGAATAGCAATCAGCCCCAGCATTTT.

The chain combines TRBV28 with TRBJ2-2; perhaps TRBD1 as D (5 bases). The germline gives CDR1 MDHEN, CDR2 SYDVKM. CDR3 length: 12 amino acids. V lost 8 bases to trimming and J lost 1 base, with 5 bases between them. The CDR3 region has the DNA TGTGCCAGCCAGGGGAACACCGGGGAGCTGTTTTTT. It yields the protein CASQGNTGELFF. The entire variable domain, with the rest obtained from reference TRBV28 and TRBJ2-2, is as follows: DVKVTQSSRYLVKRTGEKVFLECVQDMDHENMFWYRQDPGLGLRLIYFSYDVKMKEKGDIPEGYSVSREKKERFSLILESASTNQTSMYLCASQGNTGELFFGEGSRLTVL.

This chain uses TRBV14 with TRBJ2-5, with D unresolved. Germline V gene sequence: CDR1 SGHDN, CDR2 FVKESK. The CDR3 covers 13 residues. V was pared by 1 base and J by 4 bases, with 7 bases between. CDR3 sequence (DNA): TGTGCCAGCAGCCAAGGCGCTGTAGAGACCCAGTACTTC. As protein: CASSQGAVETQYF.

The genes are TRBV3-1 (or the pseudogene TRBV3-2) and TRBJ2-1; 10 nucleotides align to TRBD2. The V gene's germline CDR1 is LGHDT and CDR2 YNNKEL (reference sequence). CDR3 size: 16 residues. V lost 1 base and J lost 3; bases outside the gene matches: 3. The CDR3 sequence is CASSQGIAGGYNEQFF. The CDR3 region has the DNA TGTGCCAGCAGCCAAGGAATAGCGGGAGGCTACAATGAGCAGTTCTTC.

The chain combines TRBV15 with TRBJ1-1; D is undetermined. The length of the CDR3 is 14 residues. Trimming removed 0 bases at V and 1 base at J, with 6 bases between. From germline, CDR1 is LNHNV and CDR2 YYDKDF (reference sequence). The CDR3 coding sequence is TGTGCCACCAGCAGAGATCCCAAGAACACTGAAGCTTTCTTT. This encodes CATSRDPKNTEAFF.

The chain joins TRBV28 to TRBJ2-4; the D gene is possibly TRBD1 (5 bases). Deletions cut 6 bases from V and 5 bases from J, with 14 bases between. From germline, CDR1 is MDHEN and CDR2 SYDVKM. This CDR3 contains 14 residues. In DNA, the CDR3 is TGTGCCAGCAGACCGCAGGGAAGGGAAAACATTCAGTACTTC. It yields the protein CASRPQGRENIQYF.

The chain recombines TRBV6-5 with TRBJ1-5, with a tentative D call TRBD1 (6 bases). The CDR3 has 13 residues. Trimming cost V 8 bases and J 6 bases, with 14 bases left between them. The germline V gene encodes CDR1 MNHEY and CDR2 SVGAGI. The CDR3, as DNA: TGTGCCAGCGGGGGGGGCGCAGGTCAGCCCCAGCATTTT. It codes for CASGGGAGQPQHF.